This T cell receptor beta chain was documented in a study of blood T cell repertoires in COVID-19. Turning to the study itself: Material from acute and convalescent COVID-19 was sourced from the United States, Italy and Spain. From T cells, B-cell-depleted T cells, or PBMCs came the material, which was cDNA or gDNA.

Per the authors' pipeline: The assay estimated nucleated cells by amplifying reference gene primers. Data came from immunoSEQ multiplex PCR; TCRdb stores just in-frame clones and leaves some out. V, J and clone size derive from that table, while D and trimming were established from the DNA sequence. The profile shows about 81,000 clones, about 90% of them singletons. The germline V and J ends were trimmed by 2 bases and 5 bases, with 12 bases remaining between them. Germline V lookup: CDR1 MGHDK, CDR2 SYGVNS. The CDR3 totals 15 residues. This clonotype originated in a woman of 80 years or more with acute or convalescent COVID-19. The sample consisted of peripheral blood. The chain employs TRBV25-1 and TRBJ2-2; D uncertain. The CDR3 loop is CASSETRHGTGELFF. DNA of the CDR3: TGTGCCAGCAGTGAAACTCGACATGGGACCGGGGAGCTGTTTTTT.